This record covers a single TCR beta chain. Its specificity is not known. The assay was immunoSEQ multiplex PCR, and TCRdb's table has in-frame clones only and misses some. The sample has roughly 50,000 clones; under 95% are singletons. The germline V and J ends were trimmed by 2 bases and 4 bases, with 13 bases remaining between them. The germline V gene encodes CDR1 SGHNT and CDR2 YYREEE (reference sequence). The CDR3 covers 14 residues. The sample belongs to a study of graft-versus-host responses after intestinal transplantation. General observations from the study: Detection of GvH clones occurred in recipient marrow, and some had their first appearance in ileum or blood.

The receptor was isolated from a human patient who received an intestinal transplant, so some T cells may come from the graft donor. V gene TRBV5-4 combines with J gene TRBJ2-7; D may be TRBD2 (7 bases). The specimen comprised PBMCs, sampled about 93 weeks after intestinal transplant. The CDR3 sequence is CASSLGGERYEQYF. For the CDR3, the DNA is TGTGCCAGCAGCTTAGGGGGGGAAAGGTACGAGCAGTACTTC.